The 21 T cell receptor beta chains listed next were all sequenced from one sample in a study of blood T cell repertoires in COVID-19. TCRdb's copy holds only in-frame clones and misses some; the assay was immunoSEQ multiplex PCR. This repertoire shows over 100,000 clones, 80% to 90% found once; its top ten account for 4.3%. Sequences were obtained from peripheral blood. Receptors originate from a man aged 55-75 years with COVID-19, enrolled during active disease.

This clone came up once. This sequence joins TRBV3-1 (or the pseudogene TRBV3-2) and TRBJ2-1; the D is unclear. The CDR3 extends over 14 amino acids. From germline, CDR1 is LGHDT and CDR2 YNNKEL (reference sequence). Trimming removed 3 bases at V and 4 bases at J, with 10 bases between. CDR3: CASSQYVAYNEQFF. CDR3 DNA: TGTGCCAGCAGCCAGTACGTGGCTTACAATGAGCAGTTCTTC.

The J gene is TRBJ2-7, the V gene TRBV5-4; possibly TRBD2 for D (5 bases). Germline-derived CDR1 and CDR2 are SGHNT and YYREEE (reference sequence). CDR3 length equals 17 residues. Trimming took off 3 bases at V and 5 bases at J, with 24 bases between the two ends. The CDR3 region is CASSWFGGVSPLDEQYF. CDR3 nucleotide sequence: TGTGCCAGCAGCTGGTTCGGAGGCGTCTCCCCTTTGGACGAGCAGTACTTC.

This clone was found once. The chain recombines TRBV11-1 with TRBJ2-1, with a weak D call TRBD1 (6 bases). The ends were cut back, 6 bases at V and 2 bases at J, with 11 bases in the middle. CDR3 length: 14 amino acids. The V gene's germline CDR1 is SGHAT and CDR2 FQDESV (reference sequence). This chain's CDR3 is CASRTGPTYNEQFF. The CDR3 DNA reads TGTGCCAGCAGGACAGGACCTACCTACAATGAGCAGTTCTTC.

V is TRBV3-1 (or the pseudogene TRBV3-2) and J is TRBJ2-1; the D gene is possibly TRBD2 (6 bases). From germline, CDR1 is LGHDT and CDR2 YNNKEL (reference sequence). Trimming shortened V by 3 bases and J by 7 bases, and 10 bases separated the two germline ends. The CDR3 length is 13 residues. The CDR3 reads CASSQGTVNEQFF. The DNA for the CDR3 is TGTGCCAGCAGCCAGGGGACTGTTAATGAGCAGTTCTTC.

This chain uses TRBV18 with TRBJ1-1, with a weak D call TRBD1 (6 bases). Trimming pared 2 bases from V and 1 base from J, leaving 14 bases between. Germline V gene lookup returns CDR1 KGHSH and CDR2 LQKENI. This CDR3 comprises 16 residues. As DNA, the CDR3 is TGTGCCAGCTCACCAGTGGAGGCAGGGGCGAACACTGAAGCTTTCTTT. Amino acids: CASSPVEAGANTEAFF. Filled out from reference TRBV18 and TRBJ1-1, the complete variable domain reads NAGVMQNPRHLVRRRGQEARLRCSPMKGHSHVYWYRQLPEEGLKFMVYLQKENIIDESGMPKERFSAEFPKEGPSILRIQQVVRGDSAAYFCASSPVEAGANTEAFFGQGTRLTVV.

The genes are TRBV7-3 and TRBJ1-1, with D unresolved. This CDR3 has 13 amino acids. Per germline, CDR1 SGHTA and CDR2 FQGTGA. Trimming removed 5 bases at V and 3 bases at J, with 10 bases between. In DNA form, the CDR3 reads TGTGCCAGCAGCCGCGTATATTACACTGAAGCTTTCTTT. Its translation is CASSRVYYTEAFF.

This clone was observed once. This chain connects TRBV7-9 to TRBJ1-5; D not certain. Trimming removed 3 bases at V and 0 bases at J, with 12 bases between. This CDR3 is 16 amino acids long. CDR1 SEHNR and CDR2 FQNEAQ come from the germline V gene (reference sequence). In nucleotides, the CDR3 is TGTGCCAGCAGCTTCGGAGGGAGCCTTAGCAATCAGCCCCAGCATTTT. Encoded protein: CASSFGGSLSNQPQHF. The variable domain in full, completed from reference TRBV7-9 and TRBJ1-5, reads DTGVSQNPRHKITKRGQNVTFRCDPISEHNRLYWYRQTLGQGPEFLTYFQNEAQLEKSRLLSDRFSAERPKGSFSTLEIQRTEQGDSAMYLCASSFGGSLSNQPQHFGDGTRLSIL.

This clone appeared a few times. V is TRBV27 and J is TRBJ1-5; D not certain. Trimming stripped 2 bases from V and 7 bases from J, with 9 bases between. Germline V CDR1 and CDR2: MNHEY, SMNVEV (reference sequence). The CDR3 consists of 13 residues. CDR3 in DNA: TGTGCCAGCAGTTTAGGAGCGGTCCAGCCCCAGCATTTT. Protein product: CASSLGAVQPQHF.

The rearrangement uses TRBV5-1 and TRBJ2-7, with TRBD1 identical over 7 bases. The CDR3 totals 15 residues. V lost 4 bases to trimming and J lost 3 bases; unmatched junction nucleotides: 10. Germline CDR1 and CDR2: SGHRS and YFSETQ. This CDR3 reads CASSRQWDSNYEQYF. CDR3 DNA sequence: TGCGCCAGCAGCAGACAATGGGACAGTAACTACGAGCAGTACTTC.

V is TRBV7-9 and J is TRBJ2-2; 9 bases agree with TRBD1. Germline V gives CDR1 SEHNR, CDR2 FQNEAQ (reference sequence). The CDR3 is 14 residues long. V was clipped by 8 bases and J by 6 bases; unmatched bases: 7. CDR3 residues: CASLQGAQSGELFF. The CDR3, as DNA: TGTGCCAGCTTACAGGGGGCGCAGTCCGGGGAGCTGTTTTTT.

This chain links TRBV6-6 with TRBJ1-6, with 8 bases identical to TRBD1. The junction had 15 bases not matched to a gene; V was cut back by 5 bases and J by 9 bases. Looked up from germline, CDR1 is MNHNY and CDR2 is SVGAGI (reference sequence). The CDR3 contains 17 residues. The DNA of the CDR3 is TGTGCCAGCAGTCGACTCGGGACAGGCAGAGGGGGTTCACCCCTCCACTTT. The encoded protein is CASSRLGTGRGGSPLHF.

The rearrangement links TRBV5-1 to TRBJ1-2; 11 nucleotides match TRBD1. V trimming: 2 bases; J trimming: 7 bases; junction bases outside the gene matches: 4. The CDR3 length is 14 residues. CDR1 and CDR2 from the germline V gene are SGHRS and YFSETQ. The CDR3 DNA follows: TGCGCCAGCAGCTTCGGACAGGGGGCAGGTGGCTACACCTTC. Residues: CASSFGQGAGGYTF.

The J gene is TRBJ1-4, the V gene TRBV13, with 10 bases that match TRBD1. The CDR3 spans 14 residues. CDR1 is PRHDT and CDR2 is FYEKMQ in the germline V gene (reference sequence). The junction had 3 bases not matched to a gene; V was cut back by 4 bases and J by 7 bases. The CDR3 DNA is TGTGCCAGCAGCTCGGACAGGGGGGGTGAAAAACTGTTTTTT. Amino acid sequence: CASSSDRGGEKLFF.

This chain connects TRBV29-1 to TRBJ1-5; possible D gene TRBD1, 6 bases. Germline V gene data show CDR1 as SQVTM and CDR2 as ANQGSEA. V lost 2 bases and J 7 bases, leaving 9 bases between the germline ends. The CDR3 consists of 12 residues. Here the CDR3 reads CSVEIGGQPQHF. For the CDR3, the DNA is TGCAGCGTTGAAATAGGGGGACAGCCCCAGCATTTT.

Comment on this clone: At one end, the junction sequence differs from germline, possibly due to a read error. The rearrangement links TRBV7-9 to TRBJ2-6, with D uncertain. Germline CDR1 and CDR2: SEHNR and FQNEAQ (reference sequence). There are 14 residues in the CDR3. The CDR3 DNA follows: TGTGCCGGCAGCTTAGAGAGGGGGGCCAACGTCCTGACTTTC. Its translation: CAGSLERGANVLTF.

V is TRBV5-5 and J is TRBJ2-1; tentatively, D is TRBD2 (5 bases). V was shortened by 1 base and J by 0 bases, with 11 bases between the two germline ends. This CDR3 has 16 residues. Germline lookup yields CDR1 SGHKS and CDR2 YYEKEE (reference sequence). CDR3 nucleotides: TGTGCCAGCAGCTTGCGGGATCTGAGCTCCTACAATGAGCAGTTCTTC. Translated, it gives CASSLRDLSSYNEQFF.

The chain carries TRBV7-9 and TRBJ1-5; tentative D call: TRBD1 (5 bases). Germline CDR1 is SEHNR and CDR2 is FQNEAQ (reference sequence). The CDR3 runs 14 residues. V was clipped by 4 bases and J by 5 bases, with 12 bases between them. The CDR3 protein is CASSSDPGDQPQHF. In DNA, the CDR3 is TGTGCCAGCAGCTCTGATCCGGGGGATCAGCCCCAGCATTTT. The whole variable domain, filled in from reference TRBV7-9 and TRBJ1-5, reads DTGVSQNPRHKITKRGQNVTFRCDPISEHNRLYWYRQTLGQGPEFLTYFQNEAQLEKSRLLSDRFSAERPKGSFSTLEIQRTEQGDSAMYLCASSSDPGDQPQHFGDGTRLSIL.

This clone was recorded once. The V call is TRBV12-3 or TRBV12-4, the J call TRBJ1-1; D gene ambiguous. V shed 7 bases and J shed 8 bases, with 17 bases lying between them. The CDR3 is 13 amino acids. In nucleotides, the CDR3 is TGTGCCAGCACCCTACGGGCAGGCGGGGAAGCTTTCTTT. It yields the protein CASTLRAGGEAFF.

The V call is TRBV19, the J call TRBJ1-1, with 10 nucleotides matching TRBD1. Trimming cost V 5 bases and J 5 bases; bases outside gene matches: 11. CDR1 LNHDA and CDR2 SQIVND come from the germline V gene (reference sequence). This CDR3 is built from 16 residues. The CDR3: CASSVTGTGAWTEAFF. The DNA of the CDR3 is TGTGCCAGTAGTGTCACCGGGACAGGGGCATGGACTGAAGCTTTCTTT.

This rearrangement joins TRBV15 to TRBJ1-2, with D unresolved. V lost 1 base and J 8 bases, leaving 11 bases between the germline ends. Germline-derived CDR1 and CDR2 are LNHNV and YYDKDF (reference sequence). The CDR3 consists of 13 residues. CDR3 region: CATSRGERSGYTF. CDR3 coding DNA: TGTGCCACCAGCAGAGGGGAGCGGTCCGGCTACACCTTC.

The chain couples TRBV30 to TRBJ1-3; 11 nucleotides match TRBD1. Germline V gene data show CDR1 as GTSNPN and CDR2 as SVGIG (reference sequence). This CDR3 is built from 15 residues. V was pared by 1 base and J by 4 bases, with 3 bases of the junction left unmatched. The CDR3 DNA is TGTGCCTGGAGTGCCGGACAGGGGGCGGGAAACACCATATATTTT. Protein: CAWSAGQGAGNTIYF.